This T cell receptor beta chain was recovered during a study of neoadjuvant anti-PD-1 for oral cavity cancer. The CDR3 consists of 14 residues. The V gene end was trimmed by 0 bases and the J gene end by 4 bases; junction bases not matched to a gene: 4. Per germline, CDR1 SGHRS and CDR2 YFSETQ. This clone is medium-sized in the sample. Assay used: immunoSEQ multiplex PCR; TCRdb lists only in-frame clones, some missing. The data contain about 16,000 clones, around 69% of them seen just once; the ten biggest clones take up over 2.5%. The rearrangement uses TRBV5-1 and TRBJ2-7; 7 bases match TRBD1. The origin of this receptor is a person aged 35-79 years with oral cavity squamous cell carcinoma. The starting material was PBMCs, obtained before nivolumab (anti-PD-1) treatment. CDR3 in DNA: TGCGCCAGCAGCTTGGCCGGACAGGCTTACGAGCAGTACTTC. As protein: CASSLAGQAYEQYF.